This T cell receptor (beta chain) is drawn from a study of CD8+ T cells in alopecia areata (dated by TCRdb to 2017 to 2018). With regard to the full study: The treated patients, all with moderate-to-severe alopecia areata, were enrolled in an open-label pilot trial of oral tofacitinib given at 5 to 10 mg twice daily. Tofacitinib was given for 6 to 18 months, followed by 6 months of follow-up off drug to assess delayed response and recurrence. The study used high-throughput TCRbeta sequencing to examine T cell clonal expansion in alopecia areata, in both the C3H/HeJ mouse model and human patients. On the human side, TCRbeta sequencing was run on scalp tissue and on sorted CD4+ and CD8+ peripheral blood T cells from healthy controls and from alopecia areata patients with either patchy or totalis/universalis disease. Biopsies were taken from tofacitinib-treated patients at baseline and again at 4 and 24 weeks into treatment, and several of those patients also had a later scalp biopsy. Scalp clonality was compared across normal scalp (n=4), patchy alopecia areata scalp (n=8), and alopecia totalis/universalis scalp (n=8). RNA was obtained with the PAXgene miRNA kit for fixed scalp, the miRNeasy kit for PBMCs, and the RNeasy kit for mouse skin. Amplification of TCRbeta CDR3 regions was done by immunoSEQ multiplex PCR using 35 Vbeta forward primers and 13 Jbeta reverse primers. What the work shows at the level of the full study, not this receptor alone: TCR sequences shared between patients were less clear than in mice, possibly partly because of HLA diversity in the patient population. Unlike mouse skin, which is dominated by gammadelta T cells, normal human skin has resident alphabeta T cells that are also sequenced, and this complicates analysis of the scalp TCR repertoire. Compared with normal scalp, lesional scalp, particularly in alopecia totalis/universalis, had higher clonality and more expanded CD8+ clones, which suggests antigenic drive.

The library was prepared using the immunoSEQ multiplex PCR assay. RNA was extracted from all samples and reverse transcribed into cDNA, which served as template for TCR sequencing. SuperScript III was used for first-strand cDNA synthesis, primed with a 2:1 mix of oligo-dT and random hexamers. A synthetic immune receptor repertoire was used to assess amplification bias, and residual bias was removed computationally. Processing in the source paper ran as follows. Raw reads were preprocessed to remove errors, and CDR3 was defined by IMGT conventions from the conserved cysteine to phenylalanine. Clonality was computed by normalizing Shannon entropy by log2 of the number of productive unique TCRs and subtracting the result from 1. Scalp TCRbeta sequences were cross-referenced with sorted blood CD4 and CD8 repertoires so that the CD4 or CD8 identity of scalp clones could be inferred. TCRdb re-hosts the immuneACCESS table, in-frame sequences only. Its copies lack some clones; in the studies checked, an unresolved V gene accounts for under half of them, and the cause for the rest is not known. D and trimming come from the DNA, and the V and J calls and clone size come from that table. The sample table shows tens of thousands of clones, and 60% are seen once. Of the sample, around a sixth is held by the ten largest clones.

As to this clone: Its antigen is currently not known. No much larger clone is present one base from it, and per-base qualities are unavailable.

Including the terminal cysteine and phenylalanine, the CDR3 comprises 15 residues. The CDR3 DNA has 45 bases and is translated from base 1. V and J lose 1 base and 3 bases, and a span of 10 bases separates them. CDR1 and CDR2, looked up from the germline V gene, are SGHVS and FQNEAQ. According to the study, the label for this sample's time point signals: baseline before oral tofacitinib. From alopecia areata patients, peripheral blood was collected along with lesional scalp punch biopsies. PBMCs were separated by density centrifugation and stained for CD3, CD4 and CD8, after which CD4+ and CD8+ T cells were sorted on a FACSAria.

Recombination connected TRBV7-8 to TRBJ2-1, with TRBD2 as a weak D call on 6 bases. The clonotype comes from a human donor with alopecia areata. The sequencing here drew on CD8+ T cells sorted from blood, taken at week 0. This receptor carries the CDR3 CASSLGTTSYNEQFF. The nucleotide sequence is TGTGCCAGCAGCTTAGGGACGACTAGCTACAATGAGCAGTTCTTC.